This T cell receptor (beta chain) was retrieved from a study of blood T cell repertoires in COVID-19. Generated by immunoSEQ multiplex PCR, the TCRdb table keeps only in-frame clones and is missing some. The repertoire includes hundreds of thousands of clones, 84% of them detected once, and less than 7% sits in the top ten. Specimen: PBMCs or T cells enriched from blood (not recorded which). This TCR came from a woman in her forties who had recovered from COVID-19.

CDR3 bases: TGCGCCAGCAGCTTGGTGGTGGGCGCGGGGTACGAGCAGTACTTC. This gives the protein CASSLVVGAGYEQYF. The rearrangement links TRBV5-1 to TRBJ2-7; maybe TRBD2 (6 bases). Trimming left V 0 bases short and J 4 bases short, with 14 bases between. Germline assignment: CDR1 SGHRS and CDR2 YFSETQ. This CDR3 has 15 residues.